These T cell receptor beta chains were read from a single sample in a study of T cell repertoires in cytomegalovirus infection. Via MiXCR, TCRdb re-called the reads, giving one row per CDR3 protein. Of 250,000 or so distinct CDR3 sequences in the sample, over 15% are singletons; the top ten hold approximately 44%. The sequenced sample was CD8+ T cells from PBMCs. These TCRs come from a human donor in good health (CMV status not recorded). Some clones in this sample may be carry-over from other donors' samples. CDR3s include the opening cysteine and the closing phenylalanine or tryptophan. D genes are given only for firm matches. The size of a clone is reported for some rows only, either as once, few or many, or as a class for expanded clones.

D gene,J gene,clone size,V gene,CDR3 protein,CDR3 DNA
.,TRBJ2-3,.,TRBV7-8,CASSPGISGTLKQYF,TGTGCCAGCAGCCCCGGTATATCGGGGACCCTAAAGCAGTATTTT
.,TRBJ1-2,.,TRBV2,CASSDNYRGNYGYTF,TGTGCCAGCAGTGATAACTATCGTGGGAACTATGGCTACACCTTC
.,TRBJ1-1,many,TRBV7-2,CASSATGQPNTEAFF,TGTGCCAGCAGCGCTACGGGACAACCGAACACTGAAGCTTTCTTT
.,TRBJ1-5,few,TRBV6-8,CASTPQHF,TGTGCCAGCACGCCCCAGCATTTT
TRBD2,TRBJ2-2,many,TRBV7-8,CASSSETRLAGKNTGELFF,TGTGCCAGCAGCTCCGAGACAAGACTAGCGGGGAAAAACACCGGGGAGCTGTTTTTT
.,TRBJ1-4,.,TRBV28,CASSPSLLRTGTPNEKLFF,TGTGCCAGCAGTCCATCCCTGCTCAGGACGGGAACACCGAATGAAAAACTGTTTTTT
TRBD2,TRBJ2-1,once,TRBV7-9,CASSPPLAEKNNEQFF,TGTGCCAGCAGCCCTCCCCTAGCGGAAAAGAACAATGAGCAGTTCTTC
.,TRBJ2-3,.,TRBV29-1,CSVAATGYTDTQYF,TGCAGCGTTGCCGCCACAGGCTACACAGATACGCAGTATTTT
TRBD2,TRBJ2-1,.,TRBV7-6,CASSLRGGSYNEQFF,TGTGCCAGCAGCTTGCGGGGGGGCTCCTACAATGAGCAGTTCTTC
.,TRBJ1-2,few,TRBV10-3,CAISGSLEGQYYGYTF,TGTGCCATCAGTGGAAGTTTGGAAGGACAGTACTATGGCTACACCTTC
TRBD1,TRBJ1-1,many,TRBV7-9,CASSPRTGPEAFF,TGTGCCAGCAGCCCAAGGACAGGGCCTGAAGCTTTCTTT
TRBD2,TRBJ2-3,few,TRBV9,CASSVEVTSGPDTQYF,TGTGCCAGCAGCGTAGAGGTGACTAGCGGGCCAGATACGCAGTATTTT
.,TRBJ1-4,.,TRBV7-8,CASTSGPHSEKLFF,TGTGCCAGCACCTCCGGGCCACACTCTGAAAAACTGTTTTTT
TRBD2,TRBJ2-1,many,TRBV20-1,CSARAIAGGPYNEQFF,TGCAGTGCTAGAGCCATAGCGGGGGGACCCTACAATGAGCAGTTCTTC
TRBD2,TRBJ2-7,.,TRBV7-9,CASSFGREEGNF,TGTGCCAGCAGCTTCGGTCGGGAGGAAGGAAACTTC
TRBD2,TRBJ2-2,many,TRBV7-2,CASSLGPSGGAGGELFF,TGTGCCAGCAGCTTAGGCCCTAGCGGGGGGGCCGGCGGGGAGCTGTTTTTT
.,TRBJ1-5,many,TRBV6-2/TRBV6-3,CATTYRDQPINQPQHF,TGTGCCACCACGTACCGAGATCAGCCCATCAATCAGCCCCAGCATTTT
.,TRBJ2-1,many,TRBV6-2/TRBV6-3,CASSYSPGDHEQFF,TGTGCCAGCAGTTACTCCCCCGGGGATCATGAGCAGTTCTTC
TRBD1,TRBJ1-2,.,TRBV20-1,CSARTLQGADGYTF,TGCAGTGCTAGAACGTTACAGGGGGCGGATGGCTACACCTTC
TRBD2,TRBJ2-1,.,TRBV3-1,CASSLSPSGGNEQFF,TGTGCCAGCAGCCTCTCCCCTAGCGGGGGTAATGAGCAGTTCTTC
.,TRBJ2-3,few,TRBV12-3/TRBV12-4,CASSLGGSEDTQYF,TGTGCCAGCAGTTTAGGCGGGTCGGAAGATACGCAGTATTTT
TRBD2,TRBJ2-2,many,TRBV19,CASTGTSGSTGELFF,TGTGCCAGTACCGGGACTAGCGGGTCAACCGGGGAGCTGTTTTTT
.,TRBJ1-1,.,TRBV2,CASKGGTEAFF,TGTGCCAGCAAGGGGGGGACTGAAGCTTTCTTT
.,TRBJ2-5,many,TRBV7-8,CASSLRRVETQYF,TGTGCCAGCAGCTTAAGGAGGGTGGAGACCCAGTACTTC
TRBD1,TRBJ1-1,.,TRBV6-2/TRBV6-3,CASSRTPGQGASTEAFF,TGTGCCAGCAGTCGAACTCCGGGACAGGGGGCGAGCACTGAAGCTTTCTTT
.,TRBJ2-1,many,TRBV7-2,CASTVAASGRGNEQFF,TGTGCCAGCACAGTCGCTGCTAGCGGAAGGGGGAATGAGCAGTTCTTC
.,TRBJ1-2,few,TRBV14,CASSPGTAPNYGYTF,TGTGCCAGCAGCCCCGGAACAGCACCTAACTATGGCTACACCTTC
.,TRBJ1-1,many,TRBV6-2/TRBV6-3,CASSSLKYTEAFF,TGTGCCAGCAGTTCACTGAAATACACTGAAGCTTTCTTT
TRBD2,TRBJ2-1,few,TRBV12-3/TRBV12-4,CASSFRLAGVSYNEQFF,TGTGCCAGCAGTTTTAGGCTAGCGGGGGTCTCCTACAATGAGCAGTTCTTC
.,TRBJ2-7,many,TRBV7-8,CASSLFSSYEQYF,TGTGCCAGCAGCTTATTTAGCTCCTACGAGCAGTACTTC
TRBD2,TRBJ2-5,few,TRBV6-6,CASSYGPLGGGGQETQYF,TGTGCCAGCAGTTACGGCCCACTAGGCGGGGGGGGCCAAGAGACCCAGTACTTC
.,TRBJ1-1,few,TRBV12-3/TRBV12-4,CASSLVRDASEAFF,TGTGCCAGCAGTTTAGTACGGGACGCCTCTGAAGCTTTCTTT
.,TRBJ2-7,few,TRBV5-6,CASSPSSLRFPYEQYF,TGTGCCAGCAGCCCCTCCAGCCTTCGATTCCCCTACGAGCAGTACTTC
TRBD2,TRBJ2-1,few,TRBV28,CASSLPSGGNEQFF,TGTGCCAGCAGCCTCCCAAGCGGGGGAAATGAGCAGTTCTTC